This TCR beta chain was recovered during a study of blood T cell repertoires in COVID-19. Background on the study: Sources were T cells, B-cell-depleted T cells, or PBMCs; the material itself was cDNA or gDNA.

The CDR3 is 18 residues long. Germline loops: CDR1 SGHDT, CDR2 YYEEEE. Trimming pared 4 bases from V and 5 bases from J, leaving 27 bases between. Repertoires were generated with immunoSEQ multiplex PCR, while TCRdb's copy carries only in-frame clones and drops some. Altogether 130,000 or so clones are present, roughly 80% being singletons, with the ten largest covering roughly 15%. The sequence was obtained from a man between 45 and 60 years old with acute or convalescent COVID-19. The sample was peripheral blood. The chain carries TRBV5-6 and TRBJ1-1; TRBD1 is a possible D gene (6 bases). CDR3 region: CASSSEGDLTGLRTEAFF. In nucleotides, the CDR3 is TGTGCCAGCAGCAGCGAGGGGGACCTAACAGGGTTGAGGACTGAAGCTTTCTTT.